These 10 T cell receptor beta chains came from one sample sequenced in a study of siplizumab effects on memory and regulatory T cells. Measured with immunoSEQ multiplex PCR; TCRdb has only the in-frame clones, and not every one. Of about 3,500 clones listed, around 47% are singletons. Coculture of mixed lymphocyte reaction cells was performed at 37°C for five to six days. Their recognized antigens are unknown. The specimen sequenced was CFSE-low (dividing) CD4+ T cells sorted from an allogeneic mixed lymphocyte reaction. These receptors were obtained from a human donor in good health; the cells came from an allogeneic mixed lymphocyte reaction.

The chain employs TRBV5-1 and TRBJ1-4; the match to TRBD1 covers 7 bases. Germline CDR1 SGHRS, CDR2 YFSETQ. V gave up 0 bases and J gave up 7 bases; unmatched junction bases: 3. CDR3 length: 14 residues. CDR3 sequence: CASSLGQGFEKLFF. As DNA, the CDR3 is TGCGCCAGCAGCTTGGGACAGGGTTTTGAAAAACTGTTTTTT.

There are a few counts of this clone. The chain carries TRBV7-2 and TRBJ1-2, with D possibly matching TRBD1 (5 bases). CDR3 length equals 14 residues. Germline V gene data show CDR1 as SGHTA and CDR2 as FQGNSA. The V gene lost 1 base and the J gene lost 2 bases, with 8 bases spanning the gap. CDR3 DNA sequence: TGTGCCAGCAGCTTAGATTGGGGGAACTATGGCTACACCTTC. Translating gives CASSLDWGNYGYTF.

The rearrangement joins TRBV6-5 to TRBJ2-1; D not certain. The CDR3 loop spans 13 amino acids. V gave up 6 bases and J gave up 9 bases, with 15 bases separating them. The germline gives CDR1 MNHEY, CDR2 SVGAGI. The CDR3 protein is CASSPPTRSEQFF. The CDR3 DNA follows: TGTGCCAGCAGCCCCCCGACTCGTAGTGAGCAGTTCTTC.

J is TRBJ2-1 and V is TRBV11-3, with 14 bases identical to TRBD2. The CDR3 has 20 amino acids. CDR1 is SGHNT, CDR2 YENEEA, per germline. J gave up 5 bases and V 1 base, and 13 bases lay outside the gene matches. The CDR3 region has the DNA TGTGCCAGCAGCTTAGCATTGGGACTAGCGGGAGAAAGTTCGAACAATGAGCAGTTCTTC. It is translated as CASSLALGLAGESSNNEQFF. The full variable domain, its missing parts supplied by reference TRBV11-3 and TRBJ2-1, is EAGVVQSPRYKIIEKKQPVAFWCNPISGHNTLYWYLQNLGQGPELLIRYENEEAVDDSQLPKDRFSAERLKGVDSTLKIQPAELGDSAVYLCASSLALGLAGESSNNEQFFGPGTRLTVL.

The chain carries TRBV5-6 and TRBJ2-5, with D unclear. The CDR3 runs to 11 residues. V was pared by 4 bases and J by 3 bases, with 4 bases between. Germline V gives CDR1 SGHDT, CDR2 YYEEEE. The CDR3 spells CASSLEETQYF. The CDR3 DNA reads TGTGCCAGCAGCCTAGAAGAGACCCAGTACTTC.

The chain couples TRBV6-1 to TRBJ1-1; 7 bases line up with TRBD1. V was clipped by 6 bases and J by 7 bases; unmatched bases: 8. This CDR3 comprises 13 residues. The germline V gene encodes CDR1 MNHNS and CDR2 SASEGT. CDR3 nucleotide sequence: TGTGCCAGCAGGACTTACAGGGGAAGTGAAGCTTTCTTT. Amino acids: CASRTYRGSEAFF.

The chain combines TRBV11-3 with TRBJ2-3; the D gene is possibly TRBD2 (6 bases). The V and J ends lost 3 bases and 4 bases respectively, with 14 bases between them. This CDR3 is 15 amino acids long. Per the germline V gene, CDR1 is SGHNT and CDR2 is YENEEA. CDR3 in amino acids: CASSFVGAGSDTQYF. The CDR3 DNA reads TGTGCCAGCAGCTTTGTTGGTGCGGGGTCAGATACGCAGTATTTT.

This clone was seen more than once but under ten times. The V gene is TRBV2, the J gene TRBJ2-5; possible D gene TRBD2, 5 bases. V was clipped by 4 bases and J by 4 bases, with 16 bases between them. The CDR3 consists of 15 residues. CDR1 SNHLY and CDR2 FYNNEI come from the germline V gene. This CDR3 reads CASSGPWAAGETQYF. CDR3 in DNA: TGTGCCAGCAGTGGTCCGTGGGCGGCGGGAGAGACCCAGTACTTC.

This clone is judged large (0.1 to 1%). The chain recombines TRBV19 with TRBJ2-7, with D tentatively TRBD1 (6 bases). The CDR3 has 15 residues. The germline V gene has CDR1 LNHDA and CDR2 SQIVND (reference sequence). V lost 5 bases, J lost 0 bases, and 14 bases lay in between. The CDR3 here is CASSPRAGASYEQYF. The CDR3 DNA sequence: TGTGCCAGTAGTCCCCGGGCAGGGGCCTCCTACGAGCAGTACTTC.

In its sample, this clone was seen a few times. This rearrangement joins TRBV7-6 to TRBJ1-1; D remains unclear. The germline V gene has CDR1 SGHVS and CDR2 FNYEAQ. Deletions cut 6 bases from V and 0 bases from J, with 8 bases between. The CDR3 loop spans 13 amino acids. The DNA for the CDR3 is TGTGCCAGCAGTGGCTTAATGAACACTGAAGCTTTCTTT. Its protein is CASSGLMNTEAFF.